Listed below are T cell receptor beta chains from one sample, sequenced in a study of blood T cell repertoires in COVID-19. The repertoire was sequenced with immunoSEQ multiplex PCR; TCRdb's copy has only in-frame clones and lacks some. The data show 200,000 or so clones, approximately 80% seen once. The material sequenced was peripheral blood. The source is a woman of 80 years or more with acute or convalescent COVID-19. CDR3s include the opening cysteine and the closing phenylalanine or tryptophan. Fields, in order: clone size, J gene, V gene, D gene, CDR3 DNA, CDR3 protein. A D gene is named only where the DNA matches it firmly. Some rows have no size entry. The others give once, few or many, or a class for an expanded clone.

abundance: NA
j_gene: TRBJ2-7
v_gene: TRBV18
d_gene: TRBD2
CDR3nt: TGTGCCAGCTCACGCGGGACTAGCGGGAGCGGGTCCTACGAGCAGTACTTC
CDR3aa: CASSRGTSGSGSYEQYF

abundance: NA
j_gene: TRBJ1-5
v_gene: TRBV24-1
d_gene: NA
CDR3nt: TGTGCCACCAGTGACTATGTAGATCAGCCCCAGCATTTT
CDR3aa: CATSDYVDQPQHF

abundance: few
j_gene: TRBJ1-6
v_gene: TRBV2
d_gene: TRBD1
CDR3nt: TGTGCCAGCAGTGAAATGTTCGGGGGGACAGGGAATTCACCCCTCCACTTT
CDR3aa: CASSEMFGGTGNSPLHF

abundance: NA
j_gene: TRBJ1-1
v_gene: TRBV6-5
d_gene: TRBD1
CDR3nt: TGTGCCAGCAGTTTAGCAGGGGGAAACACTGAAGCTTTCTTT
CDR3aa: CASSLAGGNTEAFF

abundance: NA
j_gene: TRBJ1-1
v_gene: TRBV5-4
d_gene: NA
CDR3nt: TGTGCCAGCAGCCTTGGGGCGGGGGAGTGGACTGAAGCTTTCTTT
CDR3aa: CASSLGAGEWTEAFF

abundance: NA
j_gene: TRBJ2-3
v_gene: TRBV7-3
d_gene: TRBD2
CDR3nt: TGTGCCAGCAGCCCCAGACTAGCGGGAGACGGGACAGATACGCAGTATTTT
CDR3aa: CASSPRLAGDGTDTQYF

abundance: NA
j_gene: TRBJ1-5
v_gene: TRBV27
d_gene: TRBD1
CDR3nt: TGTGCCAGCAGTTTTTCGGGACAGGGGGATCAGCCCCAGCATTTT
CDR3aa: CASSFSGQGDQPQHF

abundance: NA
j_gene: TRBJ1-4
v_gene: TRBV5-4
d_gene: NA
CDR3nt: TGTGCCAGCAGCTTGGACAGCTTAAATGAAAAACTGTTTTTT
CDR3aa: CASSLDSLNEKLFF

abundance: NA
j_gene: TRBJ2-7
v_gene: TRBV18
d_gene: NA
CDR3nt: TGTGCCAGCTCACCCCAGCGCGAGCAGTACTTC
CDR3aa: CASSPQREQYF

abundance: NA
j_gene: TRBJ1-1
v_gene: TRBV5-8
d_gene: NA
CDR3nt: TGTGCCAGCAGCCCGACCGCCCGGAGGGGTGAAGCTTTCTTT
CDR3aa: CASSPTARRGEAFF

abundance: NA
j_gene: TRBJ2-7
v_gene: TRBV5-4
d_gene: TRBD1
CDR3nt: TGTGCCAGCAGACGACAGGGGATGACCTCCTACGAGCAGTACTTC
CDR3aa: CASRRQGMTSYEQYF

abundance: NA
j_gene: TRBJ2-3
v_gene: TRBV4-1
d_gene: NA
CDR3nt: TGCGCCAGCAGCATCCCAGGGGAAGATACGCAGTATTTT
CDR3aa: CASSIPGEDTQYF

abundance: NA
j_gene: TRBJ1-5
v_gene: TRBV19
d_gene: TRBD1
CDR3nt: TGTGCCAGTACCTCCATGGGGCTCGGACAGGGGAATCAGCCCCAGCATTTT
CDR3aa: CASTSMGLGQGNQPQHF

abundance: few
j_gene: TRBJ2-5
v_gene: TRBV7-3
d_gene: TRBD2
CDR3nt: TGTGCCAGCAGCTTAAGTGGCGGGAGGGCTGAGACCCAGTACTTC
CDR3aa: CASSLSGGRAETQYF

abundance: few
j_gene: TRBJ1-1
v_gene: TRBV19
d_gene: NA
CDR3nt: TGTGCCAGTAGCACCGACAGGACGGACACTGAAGCTTTCTTT
CDR3aa: CASSTDRTDTEAFF

abundance: few
j_gene: TRBJ2-1
v_gene: TRBV28
d_gene: TRBD2
CDR3nt: TGTGCCAGCAGTTGGGGGACTAGCGGGTTCGGGTCCTACAATGAGCAGTTCTTC
CDR3aa: CASSWGTSGFGSYNEQFF

abundance: NA
j_gene: TRBJ2-1
v_gene: TRBV5-6
d_gene: TRBD2
CDR3nt: TGTGCCAGCAGCCGGAGACTAGCGGGAGGTCCCTCGGGGGGGAATGAGCAGTTCTTC
CDR3aa: CASSRRLAGGPSGGNEQFF

abundance: NA
j_gene: TRBJ2-7
v_gene: TRBV5-1
d_gene: TRBD1
CDR3nt: TGCGCCAGCAGCTTGGGACAGGGGAAAGGCGAGCAGTACTTC
CDR3aa: CASSLGQGKGEQYF

abundance: NA
j_gene: TRBJ1-6
v_gene: TRBV7-3
d_gene: NA
CDR3nt: TGTGCCAGCAGCTTATTTGGGAGCTCCTATAATTCACCCCTCCACTTT
CDR3aa: CASSLFGSSYNSPLHF

abundance: NA
j_gene: TRBJ2-7
v_gene: TRBV30
d_gene: TRBD2
CDR3nt: TGTGCCGGAAAAAGCGGGGGGGCTTACGAGCAGTACTTC
CDR3aa: CAGKSGGAYEQYF

abundance: NA
j_gene: TRBJ2-1
v_gene: TRBV10-3
d_gene: TRBD2
CDR3nt: TGTGCCATTAGGACTAGCGGCTCCTACAATGAGCAGTTCTTC
CDR3aa: CAIRTSGSYNEQFF

abundance: NA
j_gene: TRBJ2-7
v_gene: TRBV6-5
d_gene: TRBD2
CDR3nt: TGTGCCAGCAGTTACGCCTCTGCGGGGAGGGACTACGAGCAGTACTTC
CDR3aa: CASSYASAGRDYEQYF

abundance: NA
j_gene: TRBJ1-4
v_gene: TRBV24-1
d_gene: NA
CDR3nt: TGTGCCACCAGTGATTACGGTGAAAAACTGTTTTTT
CDR3aa: CATSDYGEKLFF

abundance: few
j_gene: TRBJ1-1
v_gene: TRBV6-2/TRBV6-3
d_gene: NA
CDR3nt: TGTGCCAGCAGTTTTGGGAGGGGGACAAAGAACACTGAAGCTTTCTTT
CDR3aa: CASSFGRGTKNTEAFF

abundance: NA
j_gene: TRBJ1-6
v_gene: TRBV10-1
d_gene: TRBD1
CDR3nt: TGCGCCAGCAGTGAGCAGGGGGCTTCACCCCTCCACTTT
CDR3aa: CASSEQGASPLHF

abundance: NA
j_gene: TRBJ2-7
v_gene: TRBV7-2
d_gene: NA
CDR3nt: TGTGCCAGCAGCTTACCAGCGGGTCTCTACGAGCAGTACTTC
CDR3aa: CASSLPAGLYEQYF

abundance: NA
j_gene: TRBJ1-1
v_gene: TRBV7-2
d_gene: NA
CDR3nt: TGTGCCAGCAGCGAATTGACCCGCGGGGGAGCTTTCTTT
CDR3aa: CASSELTRGGAFF

abundance: NA
j_gene: TRBJ1-4
v_gene: TRBV5-1
d_gene: NA
CDR3nt: TGCGCCAGCAGCTTGGCCGCCAGGGGCGATGAAAAACTGTTTTTT
CDR3aa: CASSLAARGDEKLFF

abundance: NA
j_gene: TRBJ2-1
v_gene: TRBV18
d_gene: TRBD2
CDR3nt: TGTGCCAGCTCACCACCCCTAGCGGGAGATGAGCAGTTCTTC
CDR3aa: CASSPPLAGDEQFF

abundance: NA
j_gene: TRBJ1-1
v_gene: TRBV5-1
d_gene: NA
CDR3nt: TGCGCCAGCAGCTTGCTAGGGGCATACACTGAAGCTTTCTTT
CDR3aa: CASSLLGAYTEAFF

abundance: NA
j_gene: TRBJ2-2
v_gene: TRBV6-6
d_gene: NA
CDR3nt: TGTGCCAGCAGTCCCGCTCGGGGAGCCGGGGAGCTGTTTTTT
CDR3aa: CASSPARGAGELFF

abundance: NA
j_gene: TRBJ2-5
v_gene: TRBV29-1
d_gene: NA
CDR3nt: TGCAGCACCCTTCTCTCGGAGGGAGAGACCCAGTACTTC
CDR3aa: CSTLLSEGETQYF